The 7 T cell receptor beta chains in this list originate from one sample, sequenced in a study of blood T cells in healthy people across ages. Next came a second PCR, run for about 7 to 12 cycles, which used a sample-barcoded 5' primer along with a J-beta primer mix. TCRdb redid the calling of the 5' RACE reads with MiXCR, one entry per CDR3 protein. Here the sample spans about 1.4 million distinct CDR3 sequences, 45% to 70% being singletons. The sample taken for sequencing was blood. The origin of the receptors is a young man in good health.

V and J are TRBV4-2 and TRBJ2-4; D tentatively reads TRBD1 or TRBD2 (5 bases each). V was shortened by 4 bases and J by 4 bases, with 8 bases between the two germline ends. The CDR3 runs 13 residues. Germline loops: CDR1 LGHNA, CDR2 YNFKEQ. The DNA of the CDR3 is TGTGCCAGCAGCCCTTGGGGGAAAAACATTCAGTACTTC. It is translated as CASSPWGKNIQYF.

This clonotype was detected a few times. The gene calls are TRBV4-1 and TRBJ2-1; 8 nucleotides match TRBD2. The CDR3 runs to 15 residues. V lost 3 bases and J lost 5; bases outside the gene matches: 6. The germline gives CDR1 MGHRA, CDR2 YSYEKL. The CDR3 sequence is CASSHPGTRDNEQFF. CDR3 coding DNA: TGCGCCAGCAGCCACCCCGGGACTAGGGACAATGAGCAGTTCTTC.

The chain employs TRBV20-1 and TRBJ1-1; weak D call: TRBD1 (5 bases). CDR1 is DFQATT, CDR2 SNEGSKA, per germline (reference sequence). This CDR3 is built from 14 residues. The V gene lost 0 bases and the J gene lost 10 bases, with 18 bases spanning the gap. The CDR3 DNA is TGCAGTGCTAGAGATCGGGCAGGGCGGAGTGTAGCTTTCTTT. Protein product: CSARDRAGRSVAFF.

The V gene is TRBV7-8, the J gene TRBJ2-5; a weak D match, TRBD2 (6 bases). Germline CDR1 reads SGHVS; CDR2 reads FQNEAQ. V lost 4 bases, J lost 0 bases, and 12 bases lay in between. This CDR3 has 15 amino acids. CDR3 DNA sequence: TGTGCCAGCAGCTACACGGGGGATCACCAAGAGACCCAGTACTTC. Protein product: CASSYTGDHQETQYF.

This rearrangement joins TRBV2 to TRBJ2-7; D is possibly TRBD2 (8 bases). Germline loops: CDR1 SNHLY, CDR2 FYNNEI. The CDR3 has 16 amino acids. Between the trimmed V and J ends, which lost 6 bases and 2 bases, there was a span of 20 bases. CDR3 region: CASRAGRDSLAYEQYF. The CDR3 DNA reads TGTGCCAGCAGAGCCGGGAGGGACAGCCTCGCCTACGAGCAGTACTTC.

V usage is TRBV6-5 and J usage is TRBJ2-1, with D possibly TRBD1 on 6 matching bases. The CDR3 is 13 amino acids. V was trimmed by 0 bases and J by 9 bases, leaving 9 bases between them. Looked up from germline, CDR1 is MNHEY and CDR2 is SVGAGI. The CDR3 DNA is TGTGCCAGCAGTTACTCCTTAGGGGGTGAGCAGTTCTTC. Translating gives CASSYSLGGEQFF.

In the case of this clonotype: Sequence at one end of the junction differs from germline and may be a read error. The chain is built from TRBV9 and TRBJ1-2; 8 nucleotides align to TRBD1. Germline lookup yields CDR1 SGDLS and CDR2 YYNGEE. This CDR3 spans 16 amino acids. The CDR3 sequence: CASSVLNTGGLNGYNF. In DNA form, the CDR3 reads TGTGCCAGCAGCGTACTAAATACAGGGGGATTAAATGGCTACAACTTC.